The 6 T cell receptor beta chains presented below share a single source sample, sequenced in a study of blood T cell repertoires in COVID-19. Measured with immunoSEQ multiplex PCR; TCRdb has only the in-frame clones, and not every one. The sample consists of 95,000 to 150,000 clones, about 85% of them appearing once. The sample taken for sequencing was peripheral blood. These receptors originate from an elderly woman with acute or convalescent COVID-19.

The gene calls are TRBV28 and TRBJ1-5; no clear D gene. Germline CDR1 is MDHEN and CDR2 is SYDVKM. This CDR3 is 12 amino acids long. Trimming removed 5 bases from V and 10 bases from J, with 12 bases in between. The DNA for the CDR3 is TGTGCCAGCAGTGGCAGAGGTCGACCCCAGCATTTT. Its translation: CASSGRGRPQHF.

This chain links TRBV7-2 with TRBJ2-2; D perhaps matches TRBD1 (5 bases). V lost 2 bases to trimming and J lost 1 base, with 11 bases between them. This CDR3 is 16 amino acids long. CDR1 and CDR2 (germline): SGHTA, FQGNSA. The CDR3 spells CASSLLGHRNTGELFF. The CDR3 DNA reads TGTGCCAGCAGCTTACTTGGACACCGGAACACCGGGGAGCTGTTTTTT.

This clone was seen only a few times. This chain connects TRBV6-6 to TRBJ1-4, with D possibly TRBD1 on 5 matching bases. CDR3 length: 14 residues. Trimming removed 6 bases from V and 5 bases from J, with 13 bases in between. Germline-derived CDR1 and CDR2 are MNHNY and SVGAGI (reference sequence). This CDR3 reads CASRTGGRNEKLFF. In nucleotides, the CDR3 is TGTGCCAGCAGGACGGGGGGGAGGAATGAAAAACTGTTTTTT.

The V call is TRBV7-3, the J call TRBJ2-5, with TRBD2 as a possible D gene (6 bases). The V gene's germline CDR1 is SGHTA and CDR2 FQGTGA. Deletions cut 0 bases from V and 1 base from J, with 21 bases between. This CDR3 spans 19 amino acids. The DNA of the CDR3 is TGTGCCAGCAGCTTAACGGGGTTTGCGGGGATCAGTTCCCAAGAGACCCAGTACTTC. Residues: CASSLTGFAGISSQETQYF.

The table lists this clone with a few counts. This chain joins TRBV3-1 (or the pseudogene TRBV3-2) and TRBJ1-1, with 8 bases lining up with TRBD1. The V and J ends lost 6 bases and 4 bases, in that order; junction bases with no gene match: 4. There are 13 residues in the CDR3. Per the germline V gene, CDR1 is LGHDT and CDR2 is YNNKEL (reference sequence). The CDR3, as DNA: TGTGCCAGCAGATTCGGACAGGGCACTGAAGCTTTCTTT. This sequence encodes CASRFGQGTEAFF.

This sequence joins TRBV6-6 and TRBJ1-2; 7 nucleotides align to TRBD1. V lost 6 bases, J lost 1 base, and 5 bases stayed unmatched. The CDR3 contains 14 residues. Germline loops: CDR1 MNHNY, CDR2 SVGAGI (reference sequence). The CDR3 DNA is TGTGCCAGCAGACAGGGGATCGGTAACTATGGCTACACCTTC. Amino acid sequence: CASRQGIGNYGYTF.